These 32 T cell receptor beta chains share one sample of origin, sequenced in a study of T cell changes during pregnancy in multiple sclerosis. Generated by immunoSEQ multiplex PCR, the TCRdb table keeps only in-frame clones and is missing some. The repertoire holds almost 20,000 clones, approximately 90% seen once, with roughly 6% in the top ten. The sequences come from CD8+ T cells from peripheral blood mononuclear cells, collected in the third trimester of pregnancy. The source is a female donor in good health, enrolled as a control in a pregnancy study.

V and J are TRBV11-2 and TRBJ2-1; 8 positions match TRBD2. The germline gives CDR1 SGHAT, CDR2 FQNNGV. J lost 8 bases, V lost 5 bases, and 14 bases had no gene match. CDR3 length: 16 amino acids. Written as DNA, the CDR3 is TGTGCCAGCAGCCGCCCAGCGGGAGCTGATAGCGATGAGCAGTTCTTC. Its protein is CASSRPAGADSDEQFF.

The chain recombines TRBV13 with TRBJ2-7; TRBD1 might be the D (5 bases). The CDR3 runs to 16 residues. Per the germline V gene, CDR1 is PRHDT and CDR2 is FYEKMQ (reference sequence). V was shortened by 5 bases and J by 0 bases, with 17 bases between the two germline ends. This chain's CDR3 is CASSDPNGAVSYEQYF. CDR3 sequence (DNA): TGTGCCAGCAGCGACCCTAATGGGGCAGTCTCCTACGAGCAGTACTTC.

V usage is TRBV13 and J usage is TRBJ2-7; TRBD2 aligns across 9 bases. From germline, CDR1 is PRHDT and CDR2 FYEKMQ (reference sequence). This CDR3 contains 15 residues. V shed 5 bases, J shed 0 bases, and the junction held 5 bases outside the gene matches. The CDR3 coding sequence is TGTGCCAGCAGCGACCAGACTAGCGGCTCCTACGAGCAGTACTTC. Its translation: CASSDQTSGSYEQYF.

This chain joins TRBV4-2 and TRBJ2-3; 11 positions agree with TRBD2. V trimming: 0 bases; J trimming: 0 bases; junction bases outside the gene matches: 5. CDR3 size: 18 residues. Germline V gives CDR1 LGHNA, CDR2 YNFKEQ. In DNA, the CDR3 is TGTGCCAGCAGCCAAGACCTTAGCGGGGGGGATAGCACAGATACGCAGTATTTT. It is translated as CASSQDLSGGDSTDTQYF.

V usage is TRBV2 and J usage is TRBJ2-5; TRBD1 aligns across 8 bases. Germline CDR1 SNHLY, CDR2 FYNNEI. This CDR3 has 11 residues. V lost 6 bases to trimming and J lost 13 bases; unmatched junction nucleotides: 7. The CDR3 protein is CASRGDRRRYF. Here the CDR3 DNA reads TGTGCCAGCAGAGGGGACAGGCGCCGGTACTTC.

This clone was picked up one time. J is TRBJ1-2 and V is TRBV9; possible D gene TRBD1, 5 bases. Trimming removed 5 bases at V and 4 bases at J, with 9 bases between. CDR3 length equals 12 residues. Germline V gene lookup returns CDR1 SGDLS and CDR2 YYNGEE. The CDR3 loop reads CASRGGSYGYTF. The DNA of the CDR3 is TGTGCCAGCAGGGGGGGGAGCTATGGCTACACCTTC.

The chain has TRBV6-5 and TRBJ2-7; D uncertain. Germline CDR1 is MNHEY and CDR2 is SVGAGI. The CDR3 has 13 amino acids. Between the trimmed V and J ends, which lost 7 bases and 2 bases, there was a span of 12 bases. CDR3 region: CASKPYSAYEQYF. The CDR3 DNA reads TGTGCCAGCAAACCGTACTCCGCCTACGAGCAGTACTTC.

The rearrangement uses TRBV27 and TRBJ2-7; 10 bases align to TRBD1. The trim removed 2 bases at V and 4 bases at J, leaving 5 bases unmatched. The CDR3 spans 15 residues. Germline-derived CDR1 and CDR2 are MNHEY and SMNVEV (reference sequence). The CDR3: CASSLGDRGLYEQYF. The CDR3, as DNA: TGTGCCAGCAGTTTAGGGGACAGGGGCCTTTACGAGCAGTACTTC.

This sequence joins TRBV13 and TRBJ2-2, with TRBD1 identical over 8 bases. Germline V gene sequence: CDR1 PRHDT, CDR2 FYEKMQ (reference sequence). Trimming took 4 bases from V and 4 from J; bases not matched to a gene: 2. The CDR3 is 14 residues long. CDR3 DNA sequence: TGTGCCAGCAGCTCAGGGGGCACCACCGGGGAGCTGTTTTTT. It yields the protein CASSSGGTTGELFF.

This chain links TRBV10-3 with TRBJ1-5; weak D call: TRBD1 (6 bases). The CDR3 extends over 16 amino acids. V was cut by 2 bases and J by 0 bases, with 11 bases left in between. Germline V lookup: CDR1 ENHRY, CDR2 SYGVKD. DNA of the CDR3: TGTGCCATCAGTGAGGACAGGTCCTATAGCAATCAGCCCCAGCATTTT. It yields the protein CAISEDRSYSNQPQHF.

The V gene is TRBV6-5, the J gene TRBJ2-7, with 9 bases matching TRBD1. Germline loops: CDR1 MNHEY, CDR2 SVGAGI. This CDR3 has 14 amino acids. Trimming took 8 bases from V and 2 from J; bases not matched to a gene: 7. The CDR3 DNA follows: TGTGCCAGCGGACAGACAGGGGGACCCTACGAGCAGTACTTC. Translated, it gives CASGQTGGPYEQYF.

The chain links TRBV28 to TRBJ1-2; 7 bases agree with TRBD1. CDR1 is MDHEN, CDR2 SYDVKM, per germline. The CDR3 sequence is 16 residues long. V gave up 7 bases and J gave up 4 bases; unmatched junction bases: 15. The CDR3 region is CASNFGFGDSGYGYTF. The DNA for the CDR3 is TGTGCCAGCAACTTTGGCTTTGGGGACAGCGGCTATGGCTACACCTTC.

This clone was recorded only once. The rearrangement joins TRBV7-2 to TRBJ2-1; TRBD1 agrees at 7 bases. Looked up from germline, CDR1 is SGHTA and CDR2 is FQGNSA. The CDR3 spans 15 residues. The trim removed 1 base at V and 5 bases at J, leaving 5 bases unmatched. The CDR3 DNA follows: TGTGCCAGCAGCTTAGGACAGGGAGTACACAATGAGCAGTTCTTC. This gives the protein CASSLGQGVHNEQFF.

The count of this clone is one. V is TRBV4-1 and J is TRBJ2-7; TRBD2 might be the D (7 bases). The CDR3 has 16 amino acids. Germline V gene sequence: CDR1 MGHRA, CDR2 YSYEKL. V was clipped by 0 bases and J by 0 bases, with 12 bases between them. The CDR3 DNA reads TGCGCCAGCAGCCAAGATGGGGGGGACATCTCCTACGAGCAGTACTTC. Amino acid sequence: CASSQDGGDISYEQYF.

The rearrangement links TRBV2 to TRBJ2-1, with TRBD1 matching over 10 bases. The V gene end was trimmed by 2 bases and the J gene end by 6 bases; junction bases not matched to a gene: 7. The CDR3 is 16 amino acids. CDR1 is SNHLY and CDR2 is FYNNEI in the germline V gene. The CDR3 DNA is TGTGCCAGCAGTGAACAAGGGACAGGGGTGGTCAATGAGCAGTTCTTC. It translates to CASSEQGTGVVNEQFF.

The CDR3 nucleotides are TGTGCCAGCAGCTTGGCAGAGGAGACTGAAGCTTTCTTT. Translated, it gives CASSLAEETEAFF. The chain couples TRBV5-4 to TRBJ1-1; D gene ambiguous. The CDR3 is 13 residues long. The V gene's germline CDR1 is SGHNT and CDR2 YYREEE (reference sequence). V gave up 0 bases and J gave up 5 bases, with 8 bases separating them. Full variable domain (remainder filled in from reference TRBV5-4 and TRBJ1-1): ETGVTQSPTHLIKTRGQQVTLRCSSQSGHNTVSWYQQALGQGPQFIFQYYREEENGRGNFPPRFSGLQFPNYSSELNVNALELDDSALYLCASSLAEETEAFFGQGTRLTVV.

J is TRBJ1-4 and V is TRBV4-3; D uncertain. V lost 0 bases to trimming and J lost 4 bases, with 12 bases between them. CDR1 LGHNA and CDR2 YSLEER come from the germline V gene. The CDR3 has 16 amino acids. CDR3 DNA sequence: TGCGCCAGCAGCCAAGATCGGTGGCGGGGTAATGAAAAACTGTTTTTT. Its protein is CASSQDRWRGNEKLFF.

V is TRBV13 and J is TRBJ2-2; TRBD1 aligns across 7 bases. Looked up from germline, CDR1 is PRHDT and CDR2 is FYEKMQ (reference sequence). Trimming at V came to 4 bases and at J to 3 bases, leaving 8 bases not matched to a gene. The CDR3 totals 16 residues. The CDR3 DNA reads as TGTGCCAGCAGCTACAGGGGTGCAGAGGACACCGGGGAGCTGTTTTTT. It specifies CASSYRGAEDTGELFF.

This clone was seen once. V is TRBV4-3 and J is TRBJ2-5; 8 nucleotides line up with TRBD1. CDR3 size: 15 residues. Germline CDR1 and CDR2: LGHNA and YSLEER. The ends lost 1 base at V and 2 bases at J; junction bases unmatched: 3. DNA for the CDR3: TGCGCCAGCAGCCAAGGGACAGGGAGGCAAGAGACCCAGTACTTC. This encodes CASSQGTGRQETQYF.

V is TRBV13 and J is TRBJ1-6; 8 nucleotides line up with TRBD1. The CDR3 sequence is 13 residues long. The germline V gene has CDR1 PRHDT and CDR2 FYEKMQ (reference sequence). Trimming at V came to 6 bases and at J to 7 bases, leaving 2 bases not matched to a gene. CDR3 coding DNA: TGTGCCAGCAGTGACAGGGGAAATTCACCCCTCCACTTT. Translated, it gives CASSDRGNSPLHF.

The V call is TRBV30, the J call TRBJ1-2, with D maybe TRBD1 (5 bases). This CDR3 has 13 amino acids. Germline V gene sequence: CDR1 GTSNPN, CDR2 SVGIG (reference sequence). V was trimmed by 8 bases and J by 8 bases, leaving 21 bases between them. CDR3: CAQNGGSGDGYTF. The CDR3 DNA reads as TGTGCCCAAAATGGGGGTTCGGGGGACGGCTACACCTTC.

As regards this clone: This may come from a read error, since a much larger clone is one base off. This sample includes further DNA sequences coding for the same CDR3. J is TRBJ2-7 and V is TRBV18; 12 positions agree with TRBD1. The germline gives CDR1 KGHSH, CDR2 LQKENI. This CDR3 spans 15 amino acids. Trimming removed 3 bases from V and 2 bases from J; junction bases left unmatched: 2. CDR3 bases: TGTGCCAGCTCACCCGGGGACAGGGGGCCCTACGAGCAGTACTTC. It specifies CASSPGDRGPYEQYF.

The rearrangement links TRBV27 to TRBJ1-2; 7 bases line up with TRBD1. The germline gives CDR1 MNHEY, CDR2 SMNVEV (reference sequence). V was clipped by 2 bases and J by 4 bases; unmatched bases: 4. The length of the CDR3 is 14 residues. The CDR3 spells CASSLAGQIYGYTF. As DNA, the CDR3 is TGTGCCAGCAGTTTAGCGGGACAGATCTATGGCTACACCTTC.

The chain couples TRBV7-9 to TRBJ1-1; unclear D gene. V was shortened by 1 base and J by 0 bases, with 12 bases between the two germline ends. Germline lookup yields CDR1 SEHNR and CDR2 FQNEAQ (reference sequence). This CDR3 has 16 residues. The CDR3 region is CASSLEVGGVNTEAFF. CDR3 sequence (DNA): TGTGCCAGCAGCTTAGAAGTTGGCGGAGTGAACACTGAAGCTTTCTTT.

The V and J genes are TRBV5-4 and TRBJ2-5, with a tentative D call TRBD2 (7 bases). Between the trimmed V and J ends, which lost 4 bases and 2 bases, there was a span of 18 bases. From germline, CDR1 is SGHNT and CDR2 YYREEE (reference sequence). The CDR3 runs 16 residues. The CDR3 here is CASSPGGGGVQETQYF. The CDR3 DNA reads TGTGCCAGCAGCCCCGGGGGCGGGGGAGTTCAAGAGACCCAGTACTTC.

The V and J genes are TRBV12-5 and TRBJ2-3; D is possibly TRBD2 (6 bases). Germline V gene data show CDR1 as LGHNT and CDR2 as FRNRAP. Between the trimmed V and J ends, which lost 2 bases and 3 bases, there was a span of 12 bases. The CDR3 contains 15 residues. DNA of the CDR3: TGTGCTAGTGGTTTGTACGGGGGAGGAACAGATACGCAGTATTTT. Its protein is CASGLYGGGTDTQYF.

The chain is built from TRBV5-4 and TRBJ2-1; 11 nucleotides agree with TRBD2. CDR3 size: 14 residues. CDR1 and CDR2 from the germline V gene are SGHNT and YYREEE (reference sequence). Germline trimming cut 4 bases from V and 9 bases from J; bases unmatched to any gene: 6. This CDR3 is CASSHTSGGGEQFF. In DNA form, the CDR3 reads TGTGCCAGCAGCCATACTAGCGGGGGAGGTGAGCAGTTCTTC.

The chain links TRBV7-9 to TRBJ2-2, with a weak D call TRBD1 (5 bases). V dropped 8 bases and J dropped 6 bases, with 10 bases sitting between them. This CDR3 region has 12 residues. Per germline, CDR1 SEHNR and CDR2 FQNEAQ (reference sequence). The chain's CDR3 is CASGRVAGELFF. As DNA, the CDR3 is TGTGCCAGCGGCAGGGTGGCCGGGGAGCTGTTTTTT.

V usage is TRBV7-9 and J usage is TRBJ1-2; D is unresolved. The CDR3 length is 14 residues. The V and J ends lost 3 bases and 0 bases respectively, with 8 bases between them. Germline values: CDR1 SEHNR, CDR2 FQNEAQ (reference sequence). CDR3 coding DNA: TGTGCCAGCAGCTTCGGCGGGCCTAACTATGGCTACACCTTC. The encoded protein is CASSFGGPNYGYTF.

CDR3: CASSLYGSGSYNEQFF. The DNA for the CDR3 is TGTGCCAGCAGTTTATACGGGTCCGGCTCCTACAATGAGCAGTTCTTC. The chain has TRBV28 and TRBJ2-1; D is ambiguous. CDR3 length: 16 amino acids. CDR1 is MDHEN and CDR2 is SYDVKM in the germline V gene. V was clipped by 1 base and J by 0 bases, with 10 bases between them.

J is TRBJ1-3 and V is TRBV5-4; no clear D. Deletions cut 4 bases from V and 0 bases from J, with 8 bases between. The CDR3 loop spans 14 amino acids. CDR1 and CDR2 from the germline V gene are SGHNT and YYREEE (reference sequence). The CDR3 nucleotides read TGTGCCAGCAGCCAGGAAGCCTCTGGAAACACCATATATTTT. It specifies CASSQEASGNTIYF.

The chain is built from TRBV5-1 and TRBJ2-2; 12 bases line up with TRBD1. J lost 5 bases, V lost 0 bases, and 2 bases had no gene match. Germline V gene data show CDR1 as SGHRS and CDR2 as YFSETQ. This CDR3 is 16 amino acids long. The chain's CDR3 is CASSLAGQGATGELFF. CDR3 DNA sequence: TGCGCCAGCAGCTTGGCGGGACAGGGGGCGACCGGGGAGCTGTTTTTT.